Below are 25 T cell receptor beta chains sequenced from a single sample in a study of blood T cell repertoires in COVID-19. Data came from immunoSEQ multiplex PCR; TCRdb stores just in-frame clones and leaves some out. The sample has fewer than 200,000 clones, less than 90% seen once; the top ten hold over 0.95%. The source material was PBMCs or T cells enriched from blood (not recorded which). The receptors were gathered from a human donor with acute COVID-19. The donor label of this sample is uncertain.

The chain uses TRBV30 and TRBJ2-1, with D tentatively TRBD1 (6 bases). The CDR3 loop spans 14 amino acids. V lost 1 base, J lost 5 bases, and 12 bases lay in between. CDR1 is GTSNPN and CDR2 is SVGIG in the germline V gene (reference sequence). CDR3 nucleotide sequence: TGTGCCTGGAGTGCAGGGTCAGGGGACAATGAGCAGTTCTTC. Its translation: CAWSAGSGDNEQFF.

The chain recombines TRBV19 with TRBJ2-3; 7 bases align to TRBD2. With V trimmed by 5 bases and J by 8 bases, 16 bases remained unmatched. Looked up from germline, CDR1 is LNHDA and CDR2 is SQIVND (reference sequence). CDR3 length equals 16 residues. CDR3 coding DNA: TGTGCCAGTAGTGGACACCGGGACTACTCTCCCGTTACGCAGTATTTT. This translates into CASSGHRDYSPVTQYF.

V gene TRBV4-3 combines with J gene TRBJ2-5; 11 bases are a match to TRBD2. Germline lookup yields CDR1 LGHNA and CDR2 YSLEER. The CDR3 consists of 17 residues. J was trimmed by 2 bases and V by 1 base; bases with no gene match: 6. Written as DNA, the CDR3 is TGCGCCAGCAGCCAAGCCCTAGCGGGGGGTAGTCAAGAGACCCAGTACTTC. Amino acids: CASSQALAGGSQETQYF.

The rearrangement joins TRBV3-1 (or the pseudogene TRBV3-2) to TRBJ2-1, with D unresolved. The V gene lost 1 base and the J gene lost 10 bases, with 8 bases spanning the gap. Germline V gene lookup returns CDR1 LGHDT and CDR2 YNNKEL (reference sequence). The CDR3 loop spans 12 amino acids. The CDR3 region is CASSQGVGEQFF. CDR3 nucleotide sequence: TGTGCCAGCAGCCAAGGTGTTGGCGAGCAGTTCTTC.

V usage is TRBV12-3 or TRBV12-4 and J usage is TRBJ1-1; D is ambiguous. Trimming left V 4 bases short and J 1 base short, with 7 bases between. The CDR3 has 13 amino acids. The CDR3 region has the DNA TGTGCCAGCAGTTGGCGGGAGAACACTGAAGCTTTCTTT. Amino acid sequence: CASSWRENTEAFF.

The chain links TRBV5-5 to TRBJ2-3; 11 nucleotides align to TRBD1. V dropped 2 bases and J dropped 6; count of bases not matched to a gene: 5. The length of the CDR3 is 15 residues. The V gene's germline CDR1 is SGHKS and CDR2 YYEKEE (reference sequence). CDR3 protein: CASSFPGQGEDTQYF. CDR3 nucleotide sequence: TGTGCCAGCAGCTTTCCGGGACAGGGGGAGGATACGCAGTATTTT. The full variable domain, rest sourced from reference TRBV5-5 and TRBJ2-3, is DAGVTQSPTHLIKTRGQQVTLRCSPISGHKSVSWYQQVLGQGPQFIFQYYEKEERGRGNFPDRFSARQFPNYSSELNVNALLLGDSALYLCASSFPGQGEDTQYFGPGTRLTVL.

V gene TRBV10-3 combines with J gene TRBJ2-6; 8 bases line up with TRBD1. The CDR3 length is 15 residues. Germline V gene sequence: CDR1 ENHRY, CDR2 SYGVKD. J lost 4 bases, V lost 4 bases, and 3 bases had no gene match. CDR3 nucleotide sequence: TGTGCCATCAGTGGACAGGGGACGGGGGCCAACGTCCTGACTTTC. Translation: CAISGQGTGANVLTF.

CDR3 DNA: TGTGCCTGTCGGACTAGCGGGGGGGACACAGATACGCAGTATTTT. This translates into CACRTSGGDTDTQYF. The chain links TRBV30 to TRBJ2-3, with 15 positions matching TRBD2. V lost 6 bases, J lost 2 bases, and 3 bases stayed unmatched. Germline V gene data show CDR1 as GTSNPN and CDR2 as SVGIG (reference sequence). The CDR3 loop spans 15 amino acids.

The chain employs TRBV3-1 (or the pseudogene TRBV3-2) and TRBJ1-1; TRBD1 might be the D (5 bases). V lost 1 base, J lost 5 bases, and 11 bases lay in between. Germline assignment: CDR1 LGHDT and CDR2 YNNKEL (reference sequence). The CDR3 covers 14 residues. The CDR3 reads CASSQVAGMTEAFF. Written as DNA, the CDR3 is TGTGCCAGCAGCCAAGTGGCAGGGATGACTGAAGCTTTCTTT.

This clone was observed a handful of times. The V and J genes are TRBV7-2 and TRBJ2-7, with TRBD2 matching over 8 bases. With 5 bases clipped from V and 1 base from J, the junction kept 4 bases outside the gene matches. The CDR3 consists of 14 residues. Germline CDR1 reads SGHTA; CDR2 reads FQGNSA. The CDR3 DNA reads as TGTGCCAGCAGCGTTTTAGCGGGATCCTACGAGCAGTACTTC. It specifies CASSVLAGSYEQYF.

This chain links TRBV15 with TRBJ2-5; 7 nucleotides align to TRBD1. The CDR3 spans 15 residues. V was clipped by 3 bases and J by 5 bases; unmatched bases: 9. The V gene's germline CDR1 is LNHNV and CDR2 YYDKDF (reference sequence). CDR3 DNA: TGTGCCACCAGCAGGGGCACACAGGGGATGGAGACCCAGTACTTC. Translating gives CATSRGTQGMETQYF.

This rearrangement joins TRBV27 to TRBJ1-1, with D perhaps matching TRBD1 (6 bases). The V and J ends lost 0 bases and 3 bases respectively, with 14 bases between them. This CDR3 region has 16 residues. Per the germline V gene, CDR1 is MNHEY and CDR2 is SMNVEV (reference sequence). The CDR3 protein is CASSLSRGRGDTEAFF. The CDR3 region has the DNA TGTGCCAGCAGTTTATCGCGGGGGCGCGGGGACACTGAAGCTTTCTTT.

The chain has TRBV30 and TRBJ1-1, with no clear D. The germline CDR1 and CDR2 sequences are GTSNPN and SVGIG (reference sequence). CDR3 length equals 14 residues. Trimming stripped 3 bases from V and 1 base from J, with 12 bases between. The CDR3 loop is CAWRGSTPNTEAFF. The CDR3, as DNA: TGTGCCTGGAGGGGCAGCACCCCGAACACTGAAGCTTTCTTT. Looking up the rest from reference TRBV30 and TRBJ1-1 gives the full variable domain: SQTIHQWPATLVQPVGSPLSLECTVEGTSNPNLYWYRQAAGRGLQLLFYSVGIGQISSEVPQNLSASRPQDRQFILSSKKLLLSDSGFYLCAWRGSTPNTEAFFGQGTRLTVV.

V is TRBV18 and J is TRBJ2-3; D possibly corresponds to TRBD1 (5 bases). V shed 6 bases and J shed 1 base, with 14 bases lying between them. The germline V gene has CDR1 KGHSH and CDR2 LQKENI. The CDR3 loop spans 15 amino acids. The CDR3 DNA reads TGTGCCAGCTCCCTCAGGGTAGAGGGCACAGATACGCAGTATTTT. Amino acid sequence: CASSLRVEGTDTQYF. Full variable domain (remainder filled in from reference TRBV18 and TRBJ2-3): NAGVMQNPRHLVRRRGQEARLRCSPMKGHSHVYWYRQLPEEGLKFMVYLQKENIIDESGMPKERFSAEFPKEGPSILRIQQVVRGDSAAYFCASSLRVEGTDTQYFGPGTRLTVL.

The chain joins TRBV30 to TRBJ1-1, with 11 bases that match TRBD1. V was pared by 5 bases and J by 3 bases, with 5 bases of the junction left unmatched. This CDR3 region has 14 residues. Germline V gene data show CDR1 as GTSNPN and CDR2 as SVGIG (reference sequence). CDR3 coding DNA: TGTGCCTGGTTTGGGGGACAGGGGGACACTGAAGCTTTCTTT. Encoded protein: CAWFGGQGDTEAFF. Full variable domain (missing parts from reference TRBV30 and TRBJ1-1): SQTIHQWPATLVQPVGSPLSLECTVEGTSNPNLYWYRQAAGRGLQLLFYSVGIGQISSEVPQNLSASRPQDRQFILSSKKLLLSDSGFYLCAWFGGQGDTEAFFGQGTRLTVV.

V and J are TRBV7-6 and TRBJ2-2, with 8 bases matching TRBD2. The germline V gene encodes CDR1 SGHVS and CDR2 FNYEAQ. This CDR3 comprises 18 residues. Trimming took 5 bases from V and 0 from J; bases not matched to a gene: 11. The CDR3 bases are TGTGCCAGCAGCCCCTCCCGGGGGGGCGGATCGAACACCGGGGAGCTGTTTTTT. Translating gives CASSPSRGGGSNTGELFF.

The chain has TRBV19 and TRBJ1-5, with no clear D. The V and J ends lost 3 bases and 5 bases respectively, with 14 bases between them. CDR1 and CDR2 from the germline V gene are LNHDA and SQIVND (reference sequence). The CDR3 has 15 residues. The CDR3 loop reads CASSMSGRWDQPQHF. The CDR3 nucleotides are TGTGCCAGTAGTATGTCAGGCCGATGGGATCAGCCCCAGCATTTT.

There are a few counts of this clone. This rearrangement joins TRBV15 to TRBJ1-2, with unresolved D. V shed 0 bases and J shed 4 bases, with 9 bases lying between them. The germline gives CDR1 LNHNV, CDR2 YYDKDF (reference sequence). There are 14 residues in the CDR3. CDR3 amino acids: CATSRDKAGYGYTF. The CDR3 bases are TGTGCCACCAGCAGAGATAAGGCAGGCTATGGCTACACCTTC.

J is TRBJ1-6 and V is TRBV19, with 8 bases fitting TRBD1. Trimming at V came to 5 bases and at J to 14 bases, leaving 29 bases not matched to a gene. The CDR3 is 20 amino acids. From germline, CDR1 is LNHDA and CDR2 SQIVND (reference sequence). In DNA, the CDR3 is TGTGCCAGTAGTGGTGTTGACAGGGGACAGCTAGAAAGCGTAAAGGAATCCCTCCACTTT. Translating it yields CASSGVDRGQLESVKESLHF. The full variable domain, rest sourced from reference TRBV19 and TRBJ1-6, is DGGITQSPKYLFRKEGQNVTLSCEQNLNHDAMYWYRQDPGQGLRLIYYSQIVNDFQKGDIAEGYSVSREKKESFPLTVTSAQKNPTAFYLCASSGVDRGQLESVKESLHFGNGTRLTVT.

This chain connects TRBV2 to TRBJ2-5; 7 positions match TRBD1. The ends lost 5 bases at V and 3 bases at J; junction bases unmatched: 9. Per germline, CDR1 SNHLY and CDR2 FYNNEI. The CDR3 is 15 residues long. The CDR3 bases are TGTGCCAGCAGTATCCCTAGGGGGCTAAAAGAGACCCAGTACTTC. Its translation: CASSIPRGLKETQYF.

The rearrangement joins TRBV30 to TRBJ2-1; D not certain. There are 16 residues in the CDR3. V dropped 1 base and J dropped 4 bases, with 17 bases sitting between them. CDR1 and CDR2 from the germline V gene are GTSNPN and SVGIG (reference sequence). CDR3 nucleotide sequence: TGTGCCTGGAGTGCTGGATCAGGAAACCTTTACAATGAGCAGTTCTTC. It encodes CAWSAGSGNLYNEQFF. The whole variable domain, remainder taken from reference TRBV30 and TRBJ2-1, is SQTIHQWPATLVQPVGSPLSLECTVEGTSNPNLYWYRQAAGRGLQLLFYSVGIGQISSEVPQNLSASRPQDRQFILSSKKLLLSDSGFYLCAWSAGSGNLYNEQFFGPGTRLTVL.

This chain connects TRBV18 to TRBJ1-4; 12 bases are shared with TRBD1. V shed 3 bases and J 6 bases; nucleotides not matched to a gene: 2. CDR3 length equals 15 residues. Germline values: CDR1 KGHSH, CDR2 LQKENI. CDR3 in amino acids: CASSPGTGGYEKLFF. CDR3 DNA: TGTGCCAGCTCACCCGGGACAGGGGGCTATGAAAAACTGTTTTTT. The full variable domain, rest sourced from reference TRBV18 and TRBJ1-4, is NAGVMQNPRHLVRRRGQEARLRCSPMKGHSHVYWYRQLPEEGLKFMVYLQKENIIDESGMPKERFSAEFPKEGPSILRIQQVVRGDSAAYFCASSPGTGGYEKLFFGSGTQLSVL.

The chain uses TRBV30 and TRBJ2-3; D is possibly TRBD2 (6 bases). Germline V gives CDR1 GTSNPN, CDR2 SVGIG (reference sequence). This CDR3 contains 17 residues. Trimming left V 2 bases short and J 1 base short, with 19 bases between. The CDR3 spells CAWSLNIGGVGTDTQYF. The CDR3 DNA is TGTGCCTGGAGTCTCAACATCGGGGGTGTGGGCACAGATACGCAGTATTTT.

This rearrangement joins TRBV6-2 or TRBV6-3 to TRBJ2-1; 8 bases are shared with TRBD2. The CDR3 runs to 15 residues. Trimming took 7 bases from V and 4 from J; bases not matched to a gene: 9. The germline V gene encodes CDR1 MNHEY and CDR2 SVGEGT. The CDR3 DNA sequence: TGTGCCAGCACCCCCTCGGGGGGGTTATACAATGAGCAGTTCTTC. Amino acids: CASTPSGGLYNEQFF.

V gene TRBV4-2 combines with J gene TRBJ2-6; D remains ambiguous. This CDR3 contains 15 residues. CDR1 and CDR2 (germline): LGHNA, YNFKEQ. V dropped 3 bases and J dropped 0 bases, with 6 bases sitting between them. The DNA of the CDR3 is TGTGCCAGCAGCCAGTCTAACTCTGGGGCCAACGTCCTGACTTTC. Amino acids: CASSQSNSGANVLTF.